The entry below gives a single TCR beta chain sequence along with its context. This clone's antigen is unknown. Compared with germline, one end of the junction differs, possibly owing to a read error. The same CDR3 also results from other DNA sequences found in this sample. Before undergoing thyroid surgery, none of the patients had been given any kind of treatment. Using T-cell receptor beta sequencing, the study looked back at clinical samples from patients collected from about 2011 to 2018. Sequences MDHEN (CDR1) and SYDVKM (CDR2) are obtained from the germline V gene. The CDR3 spans 12 residues, from the cysteine through the phenylalanine. The read is trimmed to its CDR3 DNA, 36 bases read in frame from base 1. The sample is drawn from a study of metastatic and nonmetastatic thyroid tumors (dated by TCRdb to between 2020 and 2021). Looking at the study overall: For patients with malignant and with benign thyroid disease, the researchers compared repertoires between peripheral blood samples and tumor or nodule tissue samples.

Overall study results and their limits: TCR beta diversity was reported as significantly higher in malignant tumors than in benign nodules, in both blood and tumor samples.

The library was made by PCR. The instrument given in TCRdb is Illumina HiSeq 4000. High-throughput sequencing was used to profile the CDR3 region of the TCR beta-chain in every patient. Regarding the original processing steps: Drawing on CDR3 differences between clinicopathological groups, the researchers built a classifier meant to tell apart patients with distant-metastatic papillary thyroid cancer. Repertoire diversity was assessed with the Shannon index, and tumor-blood repertoire similarity with the Morisita-Horn index. The raw public data were reprocessed by TCRdb itself: fastp quality trimming at Q25, MiXCR clonotype calling, in-frame beta chains only. The authors' filters were not applied to this entry. The sample table lists about 16,000 clones, over 20% of them with a count of one. The leading ten clones occupy about 8.3% of the sample.

The material sequenced was tumor tissue. The chain is encoded by TRBV28 joined to TRBJ2-6; TRBD1 might be the D gene, on 5 matching bases. The source of this sequence is a female donor with papillary thyroid cancer or a benign thyroid nodule (not recorded which). Some clones in this sample may be carry-over from other donors' samples. The nucleotides read TGTGCCAGCGGTGGTGGGGCCAACGTCCTTACTTTC. Its coded protein is CASGGGANVLTF.